The clone carrying this T cell receptor (beta chain) occurred many times. Its target is not known. Quantitative molecular-barcoded 5'-RACE generated the TCR beta libraries. TCRdb reprocessed the 5' RACE reads with MiXCR, giving one entry per CDR3 protein. The sample includes approximately 240,000 distinct CDR3 sequences, 20% to 30% of them seen just once. CDR3 length: 18 residues. Trimming at V came to 4 bases and at J to 4 bases, leaving 14 bases not matched to a gene. CDR1 is SGHAT and CDR2 is FQNNGV in the germline V gene. This entry is derived from a study of CD8 T cells in ankylosing spondylitis. General study points: Within matched ankylosing spondylitis synovial fluid, disease-linked clones were reportedly significantly enriched.

The receptor comes from a male donor with ankylosing spondylitis or in good health (not recorded which). Material: blood, either unsorted or a sorted T cell fraction (not recorded which). The genes are TRBV11-2 and TRBJ2-2; 8 bases are a match to TRBD1. The chain's CDR3 is CASSSRDAGGYLTGELFF. The DNA of the CDR3 is TGTGCCAGCAGCTCCAGGGATGCAGGGGGCTACCTCACCGGGGAGCTGTTTTTT.